The present T cell receptor beta chain was sequenced within a study of beta chain features in type 1 diabetes (dated by TCRdb to about 2018). In terms of the full investigation: Mean age, gender distribution, total cell number and subset yield did not differ between patients and healthy donors. Across all samples, fewer than 110,000,000 sorted cells were examined, and cell number per subset correlated strongly with RNA yield. Whereas all 30 or so donors provided naive and central memory subsets, regulatory and stem cell-like memory subsets were isolated from just 8 patients and roughly 8 healthy donors. The study compared the TCRB repertoires of sorted circulating CD4+ T cell subsets in recently diagnosed type 1 diabetes patients with those in matched healthy donors.

A single peripheral blood draw of approximately 100 mL on average was collected from each donor into heparinised tubes. Naive, central memory, regulatory and stem cell-like memory CD4+ T cells were sorted on a BD FACSAria II using a panel including CD45RO, CCR7, CD25, CD127, CD95 and CD27. All sorted populations exceeded 95% purity. PBMCs were isolated immediately by Lymphoprep density gradient centrifugation and stained directly without culture. To minimize batch effects, samples were stained and sorted in pairs, one healthy donor with one patient per experiment. Results the study describes overall, beyond this receptor: Because cDNA rather than genomic DNA was sequenced, highly expressing activated cells could have been over-represented, although no difference in activation and CD3 levels was found between groups. At VDJ recombination sites, type 1 diabetes patients had fewer insertions and more deleted nucleotides, which implies abnormalities in thymic rearrangement. Shorter templates might have been favored by PCR, but patient and control samples were amplified and corrected together, so both groups would have been affected equally by any skew. Naive, central memory and regulatory TCRB repertoires appeared to be more alike among patients than among healthy donors. A moderate but significant shortening of TCRB CDR3 length was observed in type 1 diabetes patients in all four CD4+ subsets. HLA sub-analyses involved small numbers of individuals, so any influence of HLA type on TCRB rearrangement remained unresolved.

The entire amount of isolated RNA was reverse transcribed using the High Capacity cDNA Reverse Transcription Kit, so the sequenced TCRB transcripts were expressed ones. Deep immunoSEQ sequencing was performed on naive, central memory and regulatory T cell samples, with an average of roughly 3.3 million total reads per sample. Sorted cells were lysed in RLT buffer, and RNA was extracted using DNase-treated RNeasy Micro or Mini kits according to cell number. To prevent cross-contamination, each cell subset was processed individually, whereas patient and healthy donor samples were processed jointly. The immunoSEQ multiplex PCR was used to amplify TCRB sequences from cDNA, generating 87-bp fragments that spanned the CDR3 region. The amplicons were sequenced using the Illumina HiSeq platform. The paper's processing steps were these. Synthetic template baselines were used to correct PCR bias computationally, reads within Hamming distance 2 were collapsed, and singletons that could not be merged were discarded. Reads were aligned against IMGT so that V, D and J genes, CDR3 length and insertions or deletions at six rearrangement sites could be assigned. Within each subset, clonotype counts were normalized to sorted cell number, after which true diversity and Gini coefficients were computed with the tcR R package. The overlap coefficient, calculated on TCRB nucleotide sequences, was used to measure repertoire sharing. Out-of-frame TCRB sequences from naive cells were analyzed to stand in for the pre-selection repertoire. Imported from immuneACCESS, the table was reduced by TCRdb to in-frame sequences with V and J called. These copies leave out some clones; in studies compared against another copy, an unresolved V gene accounts for under half, and the cause of the remainder is not known. That table gives V, J and clone size, and the DNA gave D and trimming. The sample yields hundreds of thousands of clones; over 11% were counted once. The ten largest make up less than 0.04% of the sample.

This clone was seen more than once but under ten times. It lacks a known antigen. It has no much larger one-base neighbor in the sample; base qualities were not kept. Sequenced material: naive CD4+ T cells from blood. Interpreted using the paper, the cell subset or site label stands for: true naive CD4+ T cells. This receptor was taken from a man aged 18 to 29 with type 1 diabetes.

The CDR3 corresponds to CASSFGQGGETQYF. The nucleotide sequence reads as follows: TGTGCCAGCAGTTTTGGACAGGGTGGAGAGACCCAGTACTTC. The rearranged chain carries TRBV6-6 and TRBJ2-5, with 8 bases matching TRBD1. CDR1 and CDR2 are drawn from the germline V gene (reference sequence): MNHNY, SVGAGI. The CDR3 starts with the cysteine, ends with the phenylalanine, and has 14 residues. The kept DNA is CDR3 alone, 42 bases in frame from the first base. V is trimmed back by 4 bases and J by 4 bases, and the junction contains 5 bases that no gene match accounts for.